This TCR beta chain was found in a study of T cells in Graves' hyperthyroidism and ophthalmopathy. Study findings and constraints: The majority of expanded thyroid clonotypes above 0.001 also appeared in blood.

Clinical symptoms, serum thyroxine, TRAb, thyroid ultrasound and orbital computed tomography established diagnosis. The CDR3 loop spans 14 amino acids. V gave up 0 bases and J gave up 4 bases, with 10 bases separating them. From germline, CDR1 is MNHEY and CDR2 SVGEGT. This clonotype appeared many times. Its antigen is unknown. From RNA transcripts, TCR beta CDR3 regions were amplified. The HTBI primer set drove a first-round RT-PCR of the TCR CDR3. TCRdb ran MiXCR on the multiplex PCR reads and lists one entry per CDR3 protein. The sample has some 490,000 distinct CDR3 sequences, approximately 23% seen once.

The TCR originated in an older woman with Graves' ophthalmopathy. The rearrangement links TRBV6-2 or TRBV6-3 to TRBJ2-7; the D is unclear. The sequencing sample was made of blood. Here the CDR3 DNA reads TGTGCCAGCAGTTACTCCCAGAGTACGTACGAGCAGTACTTC. This encodes CASSYSQSTYEQYF.